The rows below give T cell receptor beta chains drawn from one sample of a study of response to subunit inactivated influenza vaccine. MiXCR, run by TCRdb on the RT-PCR reads, gives a single entry per CDR3 protein. This sample has about 570,000 distinct CDR3 sequences, with around 10% found just once. This same sample was also taken into another study, of T cells expressing NK-cell markers.

Sequenced material: PBMCs from blood, taken on the day of vaccination. These receptors originate from a man aged 45 to 65 who received an inactivated influenza vaccine. CDR3s include the opening cysteine and the closing phenylalanine or tryptophan. D genes are given only for firm matches. The size entry is marked missing in some rows and otherwise reads once, few, many or a size class.

d_call | j_call | clone_size | v_call | cdr3_nt | cdr3_aa
TRBD1 | TRBJ1-5 | . | TRBV7-9 | TGTGCCAGCAGCCAAGGGACAGCTTATAGCAATCAGCCCCAGCATTTT | CASSQGTAYSNQPQHF
TRBD1 | TRBJ2-5 | few | TRBV5-1 | TGCGCCAGCAGCTTGGAAGCAGGGGGCGTCACCTTCCCCCGAGAGACCCAGTACTTC | CASSLEAGGVTFPRETQYF
TRBD1 | TRBJ1-5 | . | TRBV30 | TGTGCCTGGAGCAACAGGGGCCCTCAGCCCCAGCATTTT | CAWSNRGPQPQHF
. | TRBJ2-7 | few | TRBV5-1 | TGCGCCAGCAGCTGGGACGGCGGTTCCTACGAGCAGTACTTC | CASSWDGGSYEQYF
TRBD1 | TRBJ2-7 | few | TRBV28 | TGTGCCAGCAGTTTCGCCGGGACAGGGGCCTACGAGCAGTACTTC | CASSFAGTGAYEQYF
TRBD1 | TRBJ2-7 | few | TRBV2 | TGTGCCAGCAGAGGGACAGGACTCGAGCAGTACTTC | CASRGTGLEQYF
TRBD1 | TRBJ2-1 | . | TRBV4-3 | TGCGCCAGCAGCCCCGGGACAGGGGAAAATGAGCAGTTCTTC | CASSPGTGENEQFF
. | TRBJ1-1 | . | TRBV6-6 | TGTGCCAGCAGTTACTCAACATCAGAAGCTTTCTTT | CASSYSTSEAFF
TRBD1 | TRBJ1-2 | many | TRBV20-1 | TGCAGTGCAACTAACAGGGGGGCACGGGGCTACACCTTC | CSATNRGARGYTF
TRBD2 | TRBJ2-7 | many | TRBV29-1 | TGCAGCGCCGGGAGGGTAGCCTACGAGCAGTACTTC | CSAGRVAYEQYF
. | TRBJ2-1 | . | TRBV7-2 | TGTGCCAGCAGCCCAGGAATCAACTGGTCGAATGAGCAGTTCTTC | CASSPGINWSNEQFF
. | TRBJ1-5 | . | TRBV7-8 | TGTGCCAGCAGCACTTCAGGGAATAGCAATCAGCCCCAGCATTTT | CASSTSGNSNQPQHF
. | TRBJ1-6 | few | TRBV9 | TGTGCCAGCAGCCCCCAAGAGAAGGAAAGGAGTTCACCCCTCCACTTT | CASSPQEKERSSPLHF
TRBD1 | TRBJ2-3 | . | TRBV5-5 | TGTGCCAGCGGACAGGGAAGGGCAGATACGCAGTATTTT | CASGQGRADTQYF
. | TRBJ1-5 | few | TRBV28 | TGTGCCAGCAGCTTGACCCTTAGCAATCAGCCCCAGCATTTT | CASSLTLSNQPQHF
. | TRBJ1-3 | . | TRBV6-1 | TGTGCCAGCAGTGAGGGGTTCAGCGGAAACACCATATATTTT | CASSEGFSGNTIYF
TRBD2 | TRBJ2-3 | few | TRBV7-2 | TGTGCCAGCAGCTTAGTACTAGCGGGATACACAGATACGCAGTATTTT | CASSLVLAGYTDTQYF
. | TRBJ1-1 | . | TRBV29-1 | TGCAGCGTTGTTATTCTAGGCAGATTGAACACTGAAGCTTTCTTT | CSVVILGRLNTEAFF
. | TRBJ2-7 | few | TRBV5-1 | TGCGCCAGCAGCGGGGGACACGTATACGAGCAGTACTTC | CASSGGHVYEQYF
TRBD1 | TRBJ1-2 | . | TRBV6-1 | TGTGCCAGCAGTGAACCCCGGACAGGGGACTATGGCTACACCTTC | CASSEPRTGDYGYTF
TRBD1 | TRBJ2-7 | few | TRBV5-6 | TGTGCCAGCAGCCCAACTGACAGGGGGACCTCCTACGAGCAGTACTTC | CASSPTDRGTSYEQYF
. | TRBJ2-5 | . | TRBV5-1 | TGCGCCAGCAGTTTGGGGCAGAGTGGGCCGGAGACCCAGTACTTC | CASSLGQSGPETQYF
TRBD1 | TRBJ2-2 | many | TRBV3-1 | TGTGCCAGCAGCAGACAGGGGACCGGGGAGCTGTTTTTT | CASSRQGTGELFF
. | TRBJ2-2 | . | TRBV29-1 | TGCAGCGTTACCATACAGAACACCGGGGAGCTGTTTTTT | CSVTIQNTGELFF
TRBD2 | TRBJ2-7 | . | TRBV4-2 | TGTGCCAGCAGCCAAGATACCCTAGCGGGAGGCCCGTCCTACGAGCAGTACTTC | CASSQDTLAGGPSYEQYF
. | TRBJ1-5 | many | TRBV28 | TGTGCCAGCAGTTGGGGAAGCAATCAGCCCCAGCATTTT | CASSWGSNQPQHF
TRBD2 | TRBJ2-7 | . | TRBV29-1 | TGCAGCGCGACCCAAGCGGGAGCTGGGTACGAGCAGTACTTC | CSATQAGAGYEQYF
TRBD1 | TRBJ2-7 | . | TRBV5-1 | TGCGCCAGCAGCTTGCACGGGGGACAGGGGGCGAGCTCCTACGAGCAGTACTTC | CASSLHGGQGASSYEQYF
TRBD2 | TRBJ2-1 | . | TRBV28 | TGTGCCAGCAGTTCGAGCGGGAGGATAGGCAATGAGCAGTTCTTC | CASSSSGRIGNEQFF
TRBD2 | TRBJ2-1 | . | TRBV15 | TGTGCCACTGCATTTGGGCGCGGCGGGAGGAATGAGCAGTTCTTC | CATAFGRGGRNEQFF
. | TRBJ2-7 | few | TRBV15 | TGTGCCACCAGCAGAGAAAAGCTGGGGGCCTTTGGTGAGCAGTACTTC | CATSREKLGAFGEQYF
. | TRBJ2-1 | . | TRBV4-2 | TGTGCCAGCAGCCAATTTAACAATGAGCAGTTCTTC | CASSQFNNEQFF
. | TRBJ2-2 | . | TRBV7-9 | TGTGCCAGCAGCTACTCAGGGGAATCCGGGGAGCTGTTTTTT | CASSYSGESGELFF
. | TRBJ2-3 | many | TRBV7-8 | TGTGCCAGCAGCTTAGGACTCTCCGGGGATACGCAGTATTTT | CASSLGLSGDTQYF
. | TRBJ2-2 | few | TRBV30 | TGTGCCTGGAGTGTACGAGGTTTTGGTTTGCCCGGGGAGCTGTTTTTT | CAWSVRGFGLPGELFF
. | TRBJ1-2 | few | TRBV7-2 | TGTGCCAGCAACGATAACATGGGGGGTGGCTACACCTTC | CASNDNMGGGYTF
. | TRBJ1-6 | few | TRBV3-1 | TGTGCCAGCAGCAGGGACGGAAGGAATTCACCCCTCCACTTT | CASSRDGRNSPLHF
. | TRBJ2-1 | . | TRBV7-2 | TGTGCCAGCAGCCCCAGAATGGGGAGCTCCTACAATGAGCAGTTCTTC | CASSPRMGSSYNEQFF
TRBD1 | TRBJ2-1 | few | TRBV15 | TGTGCCACCAGCTCTGGGAACCCCGGGACAGGGTTGAATGAGCAGTTCTTC | CATSSGNPGTGLNEQFF
TRBD2 | TRBJ2-7 | few | TRBV30 | TGTGCCTGGAGTCCCAGGTACGGGGGGTACTCCTACGAGCAGTACTTC | CAWSPRYGGYSYEQYF
. | TRBJ1-5 | few | TRBV10-3 | TGTGCCATCAGTGAGGCAGGGAATAGCAATCAGCCCCAGCATTTT | CAISEAGNSNQPQHF
TRBD2 | TRBJ2-3 | . | TRBV18 | TGTGCCAGCTCACCACGACTAGCGGGAGGATACCCAAGCACAGATACGCAGTATTTT | CASSPRLAGGYPSTDTQYF
TRBD2 | TRBJ2-7 | . | TRBV12-3/TRBV12-4 | TGTGCCAGCAGTATTACCAGACTAGCGGGGGAGCAGTACTTC | CASSITRLAGEQYF
. | TRBJ2-4 | many | TRBV3-1 | TGTGCCAGCAGCCAAGGTCCAGGGGAAAACATTCAGTACTTC | CASSQGPGENIQYF
. | TRBJ2-3 | . | TRBV12-3/TRBV12-4 | TGTGCCAGCACCCGTTTGGGGGGCCCAAGAGGAGATACGCAGTATTTT | CASTRLGGPRGDTQYF
. | TRBJ2-5 | few | TRBV28 | TGTGCCAGCAGGTCGACACAGTACCAAGAGACCCAGTACTTC | CASRSTQYQETQYF